A selection of T cell receptor beta chains follows, all from one sample in a study of radiotherapy plus CTLA-4 blockade in lung cancer. The data were produced by immunoSEQ multiplex PCR, yet TCRdb's version contains in-frame clones alone and is incomplete. The sample lists about 80,000 clones, under 80% seen once, with 22% in the top ten. Sequenced material: peripheral blood, taken from a patient treated with radiotherapy plus ipilimumab. The receptor source for this set is a human donor with non-small cell lung cancer whose response to radiotherapy plus ipilimumab could not be evaluated. Some clones in this sample may be carry-over from other donors' samples. Both conserved end residues are part of each CDR3. A D gene is named only where the DNA matches it firmly. The size of a clone is reported for some rows only, either as once, few or many, or as a class for expanded clones.

TRBV4-3,TRBJ1-6,NA,TRBD1,CASSQDLNQMTGAVYNSPLHF,TGCGCCAGCAGCCAGGATCTAAATCAGATGACAGGGGCCGTCTATAATTCACCCCTCCACTTT
TRBV27,TRBJ2-5,NA,TRBD2,CASRLAGGLLSQETQYF,TGTGCCAGCCGACTAGCGGGGGGGCTTCTATCGCAAGAGACCCAGTACTTC
TRBV9,TRBJ2-7,NA,TRBD2,CASSVAGSGGYEQYF,TGTGCCAGCAGCGTAGCCGGGTCGGGAGGCTACGAGCAGTACTTC
TRBV4-1,TRBJ1-1,NA,NA,CASSQDSFTEAFF,TGTGCCAGCAGCCAAGATAGTTTCACTGAAGCTTTCTTT
TRBV28,TRBJ2-7,NA,TRBD2,CASSPGLAPYEQYF,TGTGCCAGCAGTCCGGGACTAGCCCCCTACGAGCAGTACTTC
TRBV7-9,TRBJ1-3,NA,NA,CASSLVASGNTIYF,TGTGCCAGCAGCTTAGTGGCCTCTGGAAACACCATATATTTT
TRBV7-2,TRBJ2-2,NA,NA,CASSFGVTGELFF,TGTGCCAGCAGCTTCGGGGTCACCGGGGAGCTGTTTTTT
TRBV30,TRBJ2-5,NA,TRBD1,CAWSVLGTGSGETQYF,TGTGCCTGGAGTGTACTAGGGACAGGGTCCGGAGAGACCCAGTACTTC
TRBV6-5,TRBJ2-3,few,TRBD2,CASSYAGGAADTQYF,TGTGCCAGCAGTTACGCCGGGGGGGCCGCGGATACGCAGTATTTT
TRBV6-5,TRBJ1-2,NA,TRBD1,CASSNRDRRHYGYTF,TGTGCCAGCAGTAACCGGGACAGGCGACACTATGGCTACACCTTC
TRBV27,TRBJ2-7,NA,NA,CASTSHLQGYEQYF,TGTGCCAGCACTTCGCATCTACAGGGTTACGAGCAGTACTTC
TRBV6-1,TRBJ1-6,few,TRBD1,CASCPRDSYNSPLHF,TGTGCCAGCTGTCCCCGGGACAGCTATAATTCACCCCTCCACTTT
TRBV6-1,TRBJ2-1,NA,TRBD2,CASSEQRGTYNEQFF,TGTGCCAGCAGTGAACAGCGGGGCACCTACAATGAGCAGTTCTTC
TRBV25-1,TRBJ2-7,NA,TRBD1,CASSAWTGGYYEQYF,TGTGCCAGCAGTGCTTGGACAGGGGGCTACTACGAGCAGTACTTC
TRBV28,TRBJ1-1,NA,NA,CASSLLLNTEAFF,TGTGCCAGCAGTTTACTTCTGAACACTGAAGCTTTCTTT
TRBV7-7,TRBJ2-5,NA,TRBD2,CASSPRTSGGETQYF,TGTGCTAGCAGCCCCCGGACTAGCGGGGGGGAGACCCAGTACTTC
TRBV5-4,TRBJ2-2,NA,TRBD2,CASSLGGLAGTGELFF,TGTGCCAGCAGCTTGGGCGGACTAGCAGGCACCGGGGAGCTGTTTTTT
TRBV5-1,TRBJ2-5,few,NA,CASNRGETQYF,TGCGCCAGCAACCGGGGGGAGACCCAGTACTTC
TRBV4-1,TRBJ2-3,NA,NA,CASSPGPGKDTQYF,TGCGCCAGCAGCCCCGGCCCGGGGAAAGATACGCAGTATTTT
TRBV19,TRBJ2-6,NA,NA,CASQRGFSGANVLTF,TGTGCCTCTCAACGGGGGTTCTCTGGGGCCAACGTCCTGACTTTC
TRBV6-5,TRBJ1-1,NA,NA,CASSRAGEYTEAFF,TGTGCCAGCAGTCGCGCAGGGGAGTACACTGAAGCTTTCTTT
TRBV28,TRBJ1-6,once,TRBD1,CASSDRGGSPLHF,TGTGCCAGCAGCGACAGGGGGGGATCACCCCTCCACTTT
TRBV5-1,TRBJ1-4,once,TRBD1,CASSQTRRQGPNEKLFF,TGCGCCAGCAGCCAAACGCGTCGACAGGGCCCTAATGAAAAACTGTTTTTT
TRBV28,TRBJ1-2,NA,TRBD1,CASTPGQYGYTF,TGTGCCAGCACACCGGGACAGTATGGCTACACCTTC
TRBV28,TRBJ2-3,NA,TRBD1,CASSFDRGSTDTQYF,TGTGCCAGCAGCTTCGACAGGGGGAGCACAGATACGCAGTATTTT
TRBV5-6,TRBJ1-5,NA,TRBD1,CASSFDRDRNQPQHF,TGTGCCAGCAGCTTCGACAGGGACCGCAATCAGCCCCAGCATTTT
TRBV5-6,TRBJ2-2,NA,TRBD1,CASSLGGTELNTGELFF,TGTGCCAGCAGCTTGGGAGGGACAGAGTTGAACACCGGGGAGCTGTTTTTT
TRBV6-6,TRBJ2-1,few,TRBD2,CASSFGGGPYNEQFF,TGTGCCAGCAGTTTCGGCGGGGGGCCCTACAATGAGCAGTTCTTC
TRBV6-7,TRBJ2-7,NA,TRBD1,CASRQGSPHEQYF,TGTGCCAGCAGACAGGGGAGTCCCCACGAGCAGTACTTC
TRBV5-4,TRBJ2-1,NA,TRBD1,CARGQRPNEQFF,TGTGCCAGGGGACAGCGCCCGAATGAGCAGTTCTTC
TRBV13,TRBJ2-7,NA,TRBD1,CASSLIPGQDLYEQYF,TGTGCCAGCAGCTTAATTCCGGGACAGGATCTCTACGAGCAGTACTTC
TRBV30,TRBJ1-5,NA,NA,CAWSPTGEPQHF,TGTGCCTGGAGTCCTACGGGGGAGCCCCAGCATTTT
TRBV5-1,TRBJ1-2,NA,NA,CASRGQGSGYTF,TGCGCCAGCAGGGGGCAGGGGAGCGGCTACACCTTC
TRBV4-2,TRBJ2-1,NA,TRBD2,CASSQDPGGANNEQFF,TGTGCCAGCAGCCAAGATCCGGGGGGGGCCAACAATGAGCAGTTCTTC
TRBV5-1,TRBJ1-3,few,NA,CASSPQAPPGNTIYF,TGCGCCAGCAGCCCACAGGCTCCGCCTGGAAACACCATATATTTT
TRBV19,TRBJ2-3,NA,TRBD1,CAREGQGYTDTQYF,TGTGCCAGAGAAGGACAGGGGTACACAGATACGCAGTATTTT
TRBV18,TRBJ1-5,NA,TRBD1,CASSPDRGEFQPQHF,TGTGCCAGCTCACCCGACAGGGGGGAATTTCAGCCCCAGCATTTT
TRBV30,TRBJ1-1,NA,NA,CAWSVLGTGSRTEAFF,TGTGCCTGGAGTGTACTCGGTACAGGGTCAAGAACTGAAGCTTTCTTT
TRBV5-1,TRBJ2-3,NA,TRBD1,CASSKGQGVGTQYF,TGCGCCAGCAGCAAGGGACAGGGGGTTGGAACGCAGTATTTT
TRBV19,TRBJ2-4,NA,TRBD2,CATSEAGYYIQYF,TGTGCCACTTCCGAAGCGGGGTATTACATTCAGTACTTC
TRBV5-8,TRBJ2-5,NA,NA,CASSLGMRGETQYF,TGTGCCAGCAGCCTCGGCATGAGGGGGGAGACCCAGTACTTC
TRBV7-2,TRBJ2-7,NA,TRBD1,CASSFGQAISYEQYF,TGTGCCAGCAGCTTCGGACAGGCAATTTCCTACGAGCAGTACTTC
TRBV5-4,TRBJ2-7,once,TRBD2,CASSLGGGTPTYEQYF,TGTGCCAGCAGCTTGGGGGGAGGGACTCCGACCTACGAGCAGTACTTC
TRBV6-5,TRBJ1-5,NA,TRBD1,CASSSTGGLSNQPQHF,TGTGCCAGCAGTTCGACAGGGGGACTCAGCAATCAGCCCCAGCATTTT
TRBV19,TRBJ2-5,few,NA,CASSTTPYRGSGQETQYF,TGTGCCAGTAGTACAACCCCTTACCGGGGGTCGGGGCAAGAGACCCAGTACTTC